This TCR beta chain was captured by sequencing in a study of beta chain features in type 1 diabetes. The study's findings and limits: Patients with Type 1 diabetes showed moderately but significantly shorter TCRB CDR3s in all four CD4+ subsets.

The study reverse transcribed the entire isolated RNA, so it sequenced expressed TCRB transcripts. Sequenced by immunoSEQ multiplex PCR; TCRdb stores in-frame clones only, minus some. The data show hundreds of thousands of clones, roughly 13% seen once. The V gene lost 2 bases and the J gene lost 0 bases, with 11 bases spanning the gap. Per the germline V gene, CDR1 is GTSNPN and CDR2 is SVGIG (reference sequence). The CDR3 contains 15 residues. Remarks on this clone: What it recognizes is unknown.

The rearrangement joins TRBV30 to TRBJ2-1; D is possibly TRBD2 (6 bases). This clonotype originated in a man aged 18 to 30 with type 1 diabetes. The sample comprised naive CD4+ T cells from blood. CDR3 nucleotide sequence: TGTGCCTGGAGTATCGGGAGCAACTCCTACAATGAGCAGTTCTTC. The encoded protein is CAWSIGSNSYNEQFF.